This is a list of T cell receptor beta chains from one sample in a study of blood T cells in healthy people across ages. TCRdb processed the 5' RACE reads anew with MiXCR; each CDR3 protein has one entry. The profile shows just under 750,000 distinct CDR3 sequences, 20% to 25% of them singletons. Sequenced input: blood. The origin of the receptors is a man between 65 and 79 years old in good health. Both conserved end residues are part of each CDR3. Each record gives: J gene, D gene, V gene, clone size, CDR3 protein, CDR3 DNA. A D gene is named only where the DNA matches it firmly. Clone size, where shown, is once, few, many, or a class for clones that have expanded.

j_call: TRBJ2-1
d_call: TRBD1
v_call: TRBV20-1
clone_size: few
cdr3_aa: CSARSGQLYNEQFF
cdr3_nt: TGCAGTGCTAGATCGGGACAGTTATACAATGAGCAGTTCTTC

j_call: TRBJ2-4
d_call: NA
v_call: TRBV25-1
clone_size: many
cdr3_aa: CATGDFDIQYF
cdr3_nt: TGTGCCACCGGGGATTTCGACATTCAGTACTTC

j_call: TRBJ1-1
d_call: NA
v_call: TRBV10-3
clone_size: few
cdr3_aa: CAIGPSNTEAFF
cdr3_nt: TGTGCCATCGGCCCTTCCAACACTGAAGCTTTCTTT

j_call: TRBJ2-5
d_call: NA
v_call: TRBV20-1
clone_size: NA
cdr3_aa: CSARATGAGTQYF
cdr3_nt: TGCAGTGCTAGGGCCACTGGAGCAGGGACCCAGTACTTC

j_call: TRBJ2-5
d_call: NA
v_call: TRBV29-1
clone_size: few
cdr3_aa: CSVRRLSQETQYF
cdr3_nt: TGCAGCGTCAGAAGGTTGTCACAAGAGACCCAGTACTTC

j_call: TRBJ2-7
d_call: NA
v_call: TRBV3-1
clone_size: few
cdr3_aa: CASSQENRATYEQYF
cdr3_nt: TGTGCCAGCAGCCAAGAGAACCGGGCCACCTACGAGCAGTACTTC

j_call: TRBJ1-1
d_call: NA
v_call: TRBV10-3
clone_size: few
cdr3_aa: CAITPVSHQSKAFF
cdr3_nt: TGTGCCATCACCCCGGTGTCGCATCAATCGAAAGCTTTCTTT

j_call: TRBJ1-5
d_call: TRBD1
v_call: TRBV12-3/TRBV12-4
clone_size: NA
cdr3_aa: CASRQTGGADQPQHF
cdr3_nt: TGTGCCAGCAGACAGACAGGGGGCGCAGATCAGCCCCAGCATTTT

j_call: TRBJ2-5
d_call: TRBD2
v_call: TRBV6-6
clone_size: many
cdr3_aa: CASSLTSGSGETQYF
cdr3_nt: TGTGCCAGCAGCCTTACTAGCGGGAGTGGGGAGACCCAGTACTTC

j_call: TRBJ2-3
d_call: TRBD2
v_call: TRBV7-9
clone_size: few
cdr3_aa: CASSLSHLAGSTDTQYF
cdr3_nt: TGTGCCAGCAGCTTATCCCACCTAGCGGGGAGCACAGATACGCAGTATTTT

j_call: TRBJ2-5
d_call: TRBD1
v_call: TRBV11-2
clone_size: few
cdr3_aa: CASSTDRVETQYF
cdr3_nt: TGTGCCAGCAGCACCGACAGGGTTGAGACCCAGTACTTC

j_call: TRBJ2-3
d_call: NA
v_call: TRBV20-1
clone_size: many
cdr3_aa: CSAALSDTQYF
cdr3_nt: TGCAGTGCCGCATTATCAGATACGCAGTATTTT

j_call: TRBJ2-7
d_call: TRBD1
v_call: TRBV10-3
clone_size: NA
cdr3_aa: CAIQGTGYEQYF
cdr3_nt: TGTGCCATCCAAGGGACAGGGTACGAGCAGTACTTC

j_call: TRBJ1-1
d_call: NA
v_call: TRBV28
clone_size: few
cdr3_aa: CASTTLPWRTEAFF
cdr3_nt: TGTGCCAGCACCACCCTTCCATGGAGGACTGAAGCTTTCTTT

j_call: TRBJ2-1
d_call: NA
v_call: TRBV6-6
clone_size: few
cdr3_aa: CASRPRGYNEQFF
cdr3_nt: TGTGCCAGCAGACCCCGGGGCTACAATGAGCAGTTCTTC

j_call: TRBJ2-3
d_call: TRBD2
v_call: TRBV20-1
clone_size: few
cdr3_aa: CSAWGLAFTDTQYF
cdr3_nt: TGCAGTGCTTGGGGACTAGCCTTCACAGATACGCAGTATTTT

j_call: TRBJ2-7
d_call: NA
v_call: TRBV7-9
clone_size: NA
cdr3_aa: CASTPEPIYEQYF
cdr3_nt: TGTGCCAGCACCCCAGAGCCGATATACGAGCAGTACTTC

j_call: TRBJ2-7
d_call: NA
v_call: TRBV2
clone_size: few
cdr3_aa: CASSEVTFYEQYF
cdr3_nt: TGTGCCAGCAGTGAAGTGACTTTCTACGAGCAGTACTTC

j_call: TRBJ2-3
d_call: TRBD2
v_call: TRBV20-1
clone_size: NA
cdr3_aa: CSARDSLAETSTDTQYF
cdr3_nt: TGCAGTGCTAGAGATAGTCTAGCGGAGACTAGCACAGATACGCAGTATTTT

j_call: TRBJ2-1
d_call: NA
v_call: TRBV20-1
clone_size: NA
cdr3_aa: CSARVLVGTQIDEQFF
cdr3_nt: TGCAGTGCTAGAGTATTGGTCGGGACTCAGATCGATGAGCAGTTCTTC

j_call: TRBJ1-6
d_call: NA
v_call: TRBV18
clone_size: NA
cdr3_aa: CASSPPGSGSPLHF
cdr3_nt: TGTGCCAGCTCACCACCAGGGAGTGGTTCACCCCTCCACTTT

j_call: TRBJ2-5
d_call: TRBD1
v_call: TRBV20-1
clone_size: few
cdr3_aa: CSARTGQGTETQYF
cdr3_nt: TGCAGTGCTAGAACTGGACAGGGAACGGAGACCCAGTACTTC

j_call: TRBJ2-3
d_call: TRBD2
v_call: TRBV20-1
clone_size: NA
cdr3_aa: CSAIFYAGTSGGATDTQYF
cdr3_nt: TGCAGTGCTATTTTCTATGCCGGGACTAGCGGGGGGGCTACAGATACGCAGTATTTT

j_call: TRBJ1-4
d_call: NA
v_call: TRBV20-1
clone_size: few
cdr3_aa: CSAKVPKVEEKLFF
cdr3_nt: TGCAGTGCTAAAGTCCCCAAGGTGGAAGAAAAACTGTTTTTT

j_call: TRBJ2-1
d_call: TRBD2
v_call: TRBV18
clone_size: few
cdr3_aa: CASSPTSESVHEQFF
cdr3_nt: TGTGCCAGCTCACCCACTAGCGAGAGTGTGCATGAGCAGTTCTTC

j_call: TRBJ1-4
d_call: TRBD1
v_call: TRBV10-3
clone_size: NA
cdr3_aa: CAISEPTGTGFGKLFF
cdr3_nt: TGTGCCATCAGTGAACCCACCGGGACAGGCTTTGGAAAACTGTTTTTT

j_call: TRBJ2-3
d_call: TRBD2
v_call: TRBV20-1
clone_size: few
cdr3_aa: CSARGGGRSTDTQYF
cdr3_nt: TGCAGTGCTAGAGGGGGCGGGAGAAGCACAGATACGCAGTATTTT

j_call: TRBJ1-1
d_call: NA
v_call: TRBV10-3
clone_size: NA
cdr3_aa: CAISQDLLEAFF
cdr3_nt: TGTGCCATCAGTCAGGACCTCCTCGAAGCTTTCTTT

j_call: TRBJ1-2
d_call: NA
v_call: TRBV29-1
clone_size: few
cdr3_aa: CSVGDNANYGYTF
cdr3_nt: TGCAGCGTTGGGGACAACGCTAACTATGGCTACACCTTC

j_call: TRBJ1-4
d_call: NA
v_call: TRBV7-2
clone_size: NA
cdr3_aa: CASSLARGRWEKLFF
cdr3_nt: TGTGCCAGCAGCTTAGCGCGGGGCCGGTGGGAAAAACTGTTTTTT

j_call: TRBJ1-1
d_call: NA
v_call: TRBV5-6
clone_size: few
cdr3_aa: CASSVMTGIYPLNTEAFF
cdr3_nt: TGTGCCAGCAGCGTGATGACGGGAATTTACCCGCTGAACACTGAAGCTTTCTTT

j_call: TRBJ1-2
d_call: TRBD1
v_call: TRBV29-1
clone_size: NA
cdr3_aa: CSVEGGTVGYGYTF
cdr3_nt: TGCAGCGTTGAAGGTGGGACAGTAGGCTATGGCTACACCTTC

j_call: TRBJ1-5
d_call: TRBD1
v_call: TRBV19
clone_size: NA
cdr3_aa: CASQAGTASNQPQHF
cdr3_nt: TGTGCCAGCCAAGCTGGGACAGCCAGCAATCAGCCCCAGCATTTT

j_call: TRBJ1-1
d_call: NA
v_call: TRBV7-9
clone_size: few
cdr3_aa: CASSPPGPGNTEAFF
cdr3_nt: TGTGCCAGCAGCCCACCGGGACCGGGGAACACTGAAGCTTTCTTT

j_call: TRBJ1-2
d_call: NA
v_call: TRBV5-1
clone_size: many
cdr3_aa: CASSFRTEGYGYTF
cdr3_nt: TGCGCCAGCAGCTTCAGGACAGAGGGCTATGGCTACACCTTC

j_call: TRBJ2-7
d_call: TRBD2
v_call: TRBV6-5
clone_size: NA
cdr3_aa: CASSRELAGKYEQYF
cdr3_nt: TGTGCCAGCAGTCGAGAACTAGCGGGGAAATACGAGCAGTACTTC

j_call: TRBJ2-3
d_call: TRBD2
v_call: TRBV6-6
clone_size: NA
cdr3_aa: CASSYGTSGWDTRYF
cdr3_nt: TGTGCCAGCAGTTATGGGACTAGCGGGTGGGATACGCGGTATTTT

j_call: TRBJ2-1
d_call: NA
v_call: TRBV29-1
clone_size: few
cdr3_aa: CSVETGRGGNEQFF
cdr3_nt: TGCAGCGTTGAGACAGGACGGGGAGGGAATGAGCAGTTCTTC

j_call: TRBJ2-5
d_call: TRBD2
v_call: TRBV12-3/TRBV12-4
clone_size: few
cdr3_aa: CASSFEGLAVRETQYF
cdr3_nt: TGTGCCAGCAGTTTTGAGGGACTAGCTGTGCGAGAGACCCAGTACTTC

j_call: TRBJ2-3
d_call: TRBD2
v_call: TRBV6-2/TRBV6-3
clone_size: NA
cdr3_aa: CASSYSTSGATRYF
cdr3_nt: TGTGCCAGCAGTTACTCGACGAGCGGGGCTACGCGGTATTTT

j_call: TRBJ1-1
d_call: NA
v_call: TRBV19
clone_size: NA
cdr3_aa: CASSLPGGAHTEAFF
cdr3_nt: TGTGCGAGTAGCCTACCCGGGGGGGCCCACACTGAAGCTTTCTTT

j_call: TRBJ1-4
d_call: TRBD1
v_call: TRBV7-6
clone_size: once
cdr3_aa: CASSLEVQGASSNEKLFF
cdr3_nt: TGTGCCAGCAGCCTAGAGGTACAGGGGGCGAGCTCCAATGAAAAACTGTTTTTT

j_call: TRBJ2-3
d_call: TRBD2
v_call: TRBV10-3
clone_size: NA
cdr3_aa: CAISVGGGATDTQYF
cdr3_nt: TGTGCCATCAGTGTGGGCGGGGGGGCCACAGATACGCAGTATTTT

j_call: TRBJ2-1
d_call: TRBD2
v_call: TRBV29-1
clone_size: NA
cdr3_aa: CSVEDPSGGHNEQFF
cdr3_nt: TGCAGCGTTGAAGACCCTAGCGGGGGGCACAATGAGCAGTTCTTC

j_call: TRBJ2-5
d_call: TRBD1
v_call: TRBV9
clone_size: NA
cdr3_aa: CASSVEDRVETQYF
cdr3_nt: TGTGCCAGCAGCGTAGAGGACAGGGTGGAGACCCAGTACTTC

j_call: TRBJ2-1
d_call: TRBD1
v_call: TRBV5-1
clone_size: NA
cdr3_aa: CASSSQTGDYNEQFF
cdr3_nt: TGCGCCAGCAGCTCACAGACAGGGGACTACAATGAGCAGTTCTTC

j_call: TRBJ1-2
d_call: NA
v_call: TRBV30
clone_size: few
cdr3_aa: CAWGRRLGYTF
cdr3_nt: TGTGCCTGGGGGCGTCGCCTCGGCTACACCTTC

j_call: TRBJ2-2
d_call: NA
v_call: TRBV20-1
clone_size: NA
cdr3_aa: CSASGTANTGELFF
cdr3_nt: TGCAGTGCTAGCGGGACTGCGAACACCGGGGAGCTGTTTTTT

j_call: TRBJ2-5
d_call: NA
v_call: TRBV7-7
clone_size: NA
cdr3_aa: CASSLVGREFTGRETQYF
cdr3_nt: TGTGCCAGCAGCTTAGTCGGAAGGGAATTCACAGGTCGAGAGACCCAGTACTTC

j_call: TRBJ2-7
d_call: TRBD2
v_call: TRBV6-5
clone_size: NA
cdr3_aa: CASRLAGGSDEQYF
cdr3_nt: TGTGCCAGCCGACTAGCGGGCGGCTCTGACGAGCAGTACTTC

j_call: TRBJ2-5
d_call: TRBD2
v_call: TRBV7-6
clone_size: NA
cdr3_aa: CASSSGTTDQETQYF
cdr3_nt: TGTGCCAGCAGCTCCGGGACTACCGACCAAGAGACCCAGTACTTC

j_call: TRBJ1-4
d_call: NA
v_call: TRBV5-1
clone_size: few
cdr3_aa: CASSLETSLTEKLFF
cdr3_nt: TGCGCCAGCAGCTTGGAGACAAGCCTTACTGAAAAACTGTTTTTT